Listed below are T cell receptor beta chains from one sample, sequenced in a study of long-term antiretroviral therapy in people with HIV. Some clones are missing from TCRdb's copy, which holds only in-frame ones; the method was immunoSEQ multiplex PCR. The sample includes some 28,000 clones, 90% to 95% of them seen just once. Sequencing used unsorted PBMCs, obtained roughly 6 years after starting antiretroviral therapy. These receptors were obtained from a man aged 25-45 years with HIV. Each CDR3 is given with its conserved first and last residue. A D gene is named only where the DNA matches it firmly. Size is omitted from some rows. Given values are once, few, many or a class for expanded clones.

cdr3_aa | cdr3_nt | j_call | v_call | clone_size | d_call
CASSLGGLGHYEQYF | TGTGCCAGCAGCTTGGGGGGGTTAGGGCACTACGAGCAGTACTTC | TRBJ2-7 | TRBV28 | once | TRBD2
CATSRDRLREQYF | TGTGCCACCAGCAGAGACAGGCTACGCGAGCAGTACTTC | TRBJ2-7 | TRBV15 | NA | NA
CASSPPPQGAQRKQYF | TGTGCCAGCAGTCCCCCCCCACAGGGGGCGCAGCGAAAGCAGTACTTC | TRBJ2-7 | TRBV28 | NA | TRBD1
CASKIHGTGEDTQYF | TGTGCCAGCAAAATTCACGGGACAGGGGAAGATACGCAGTATTTT | TRBJ2-3 | TRBV6-5 | NA | TRBD1
CASSLGYSRGEQFF | TGTGCCAGCAGCTTAGGCTACAGTAGGGGTGAGCAGTTCTTC | TRBJ2-1 | TRBV7-9 | NA | NA
CASSPGTGDINQPQHF | TGTGCCAGCTCACCAGGGACAGGGGATATCAATCAGCCCCAGCATTTT | TRBJ1-5 | TRBV18 | NA | TRBD1
CASSLGGGRMWYEQYF | TGCGCCAGCAGCTTGGGTGGCGGGAGGATGTGGTACGAGCAGTACTTC | TRBJ2-7 | TRBV5-1 | NA | TRBD2
CASSPMRGSPYGYTF | TGTGCCAGCAGCCCCATGAGGGGGTCTCCCTATGGCTACACCTTC | TRBJ1-2 | TRBV6-6 | NA | NA
CASSLGDLSYEQYF | TGTGCCAGCAGCTTAGGGGATCTCTCCTACGAGCAGTACTTC | TRBJ2-7 | TRBV7-6 | NA | NA
CASSFRGVGSEQYF | TGTGCCAGCAGCTTCCGGGGGGTTGGCTCCGAGCAGTACTTC | TRBJ2-7 | TRBV13 | NA | TRBD2
CASSLGRGVSYEQYF | TGTGCCAGCAGCTTAGGGCGGGGGGTCTCCTACGAGCAGTACTTC | TRBJ2-7 | TRBV11-1 | NA | TRBD2
CASSSPRTGGPYEQYF | TGTGCCAGCAGCTCTCCCCGGACAGGGGGCCCCTACGAGCAGTACTTC | TRBJ2-7 | TRBV7-2 | NA | TRBD1
CASSLVRQVSDDTQYF | TGTGCCAGCAGCTTAGTGCGACAGGTGTCGGACGATACGCAGTATTTT | TRBJ2-3 | TRBV11-2 | NA | NA
CASSSGPGQGTDTQYF | TGCGCCAGCAGCTCGGGACCGGGACAGGGTACAGATACGCAGTATTTT | TRBJ2-3 | TRBV5-1 | once | TRBD1
CASSDQPDGNQPQHF | TGTGCCAGCAGCGACCAACCGGACGGCAATCAGCCCCAGCATTTT | TRBJ1-5 | TRBV21-1 | NA | NA
CAWSLVLVGELFF | TGTGCCTGGAGTCTCGTCCTGGTCGGGGAGCTGTTTTTT | TRBJ2-2 | TRBV30 | once | NA
CASSPLPEKLFF | TGTGCCAGCAGCCCCCTCCCTGAAAAACTGTTTTTT | TRBJ1-4 | TRBV7-9 | NA | NA
CASSQVAGYLSGYTF | TGCGCCAGCAGCCAAGTTGCGGGCTATCTTTCTGGCTACACCTTC | TRBJ1-2 | TRBV4-1 | NA | NA
CASSLGGGHSYNEQFF | TGCGCCAGCAGTTTGGGCGGGGGCCATTCCTACAATGAGCAGTTCTTC | TRBJ2-1 | TRBV10-2 | NA | NA
CASSSGTASSYEQYF | TGTGCCAGTAGCTCCGGGACCGCGAGCTCCTACGAGCAGTACTTC | TRBJ2-7 | TRBV19 | once | NA
CASSHRRGAGWFQFLTF | TGTGCCAGCAGCCATCGTAGAGGAGCTGGGTGGTTTCAGTTTCTCACCTTC | TRBJ1-2 | TRBV4-2 | NA | NA
CASSMIGMYQETQYF | TGTGCCAGTAGTATGATAGGAATGTACCAAGAGACCCAGTACTTC | TRBJ2-5 | TRBV19 | NA | NA
CASGRDVQETQYF | TGTGCCTCAGGCAGGGACGTGCAAGAGACCCAGTACTTC | TRBJ2-5 | TRBV19 | NA | NA
CASSSGGGVIPQEQFF | TGTGCCAGCAGCTCAGGGGGGGGCGTTATACCCCAAGAGCAGTTCTTC | TRBJ2-1 | TRBV9 | NA | NA
CASSQGPGVSGETQYF | TGCGCCAGCAGCCAGGGACCGGGGGTGTCAGGAGAGACCCAGTACTTC | TRBJ2-5 | TRBV4-3 | NA | NA